One and the same sample provided the 18 T cell receptor beta chains below, sequenced in a study of cytomegalovirus exposure and HLA in healthy donors. The PCR ran on 60 Vbeta and 13 Jbeta primers. Clones were sequenced by immunoSEQ multiplex PCR, and TCRdb holds only the in-frame ones, with some missing. The repertoire shows about 75,000 clones; the top ten hold 3% to 4%. What was sequenced was PBMCs. All receptors derive from a man younger than 35 in good health and CMV-seropositive.

The chain joins TRBV12-2 to TRBJ2-7; the DNA was not used to check the table's D call, TRBD2. TRBV12-2 is annotated as a pseudogene. The CDR3 has 15 residues. The chain's CDR3 is CARNFERDPSYEQYF. CDR3 nucleotides: TGTGCAAGGAACTTCGAGCGGGATCCCTCCTACGAGCAGTACTTC.

The chain links TRBV28 to TRBJ1-2; 9 bases align to TRBD1. This CDR3 is 12 amino acids long. Trimming took 5 bases from V and 14 from J; bases not matched to a gene: 9. Per the germline V gene, CDR1 is MDHEN and CDR2 is SYDVKM. CDR3 protein: CASSHGNRGQTF. CDR3 sequence (DNA): TGTGCCAGCAGTCACGGAAACAGGGGGCAGACCTTC.

The V gene is TRBV29-1, the J gene TRBJ1-2; D gene unclear. The germline V gene has CDR1 SQVTM and CDR2 ANQGSEA. This CDR3 contains 14 residues. Trimming left V 4 bases short and J 0 bases short, with 12 bases between. CDR3 sequence: CSVVRDLANYGYTF. In DNA, the CDR3 is TGCAGCGTTGTCCGGGATTTAGCTAACTATGGCTACACCTTC. The whole variable domain, filled in from reference TRBV29-1 and TRBJ1-2, reads SAVISQKPSRDICQRGTSLTIQCQVDSQVTMMFWYRQQPGQSLTLIATANQGSEATYESGFVIDKFPISRPNLTFSTLTVSNMSPEDSSIYLCSVVRDLANYGYTFGSGTRLTVV.

The chain recombines TRBV7-3 with TRBJ1-2, with D unclear. The CDR3 extends over 16 amino acids. V lost 4 bases and J 8 bases, leaving 23 bases between the germline ends. The V gene's germline CDR1 is SGHTA and CDR2 FQGTGA. The DNA for the CDR3 is TGTGCCAGCAGCTCAACCCTTCCCCCTCAAGCCTCCGGCTACACCTTC. It translates to CASSSTLPPQASGYTF.

The chain has TRBV27 and TRBJ2-4; D unresolved. The CDR3 length is 18 residues. The germline V gene encodes CDR1 MNHEY and CDR2 SMNVEV (reference sequence). Trimming took off 4 bases at V and 0 bases at J, with 19 bases between the two ends. CDR3 DNA sequence: TGTGCCAGCAGTTCCCTTCCTCCAGGTTCACTAGCCAAAAACATTCAGTACTTC. As protein: CASSSLPPGSLAKNIQYF.

The chain links TRBV4-2 to TRBJ1-2; D unresolved. This CDR3 is 12 amino acids long. Germline assignment: CDR1 LGHNA and CDR2 YNFKEQ. Trimming took 5 bases from V and 7 from J, leaving 11 bases between them. The CDR3 protein is CASSSSRGGYTF. The CDR3, as DNA: TGTGCCAGCAGCTCATCACGGGGTGGCTACACCTTC.

The chain links TRBV13 to TRBJ2-7; 8 bases agree with TRBD2. J was trimmed by 1 base and V by 4 bases; bases with no gene match: 15. Germline lookup yields CDR1 PRHDT and CDR2 FYEKMQ (reference sequence). The CDR3 sequence is 18 residues long. CDR3 coding DNA: TGTGCCAGCAGCTCCTCTGGGAAGGTAGCGGGAATATCCTACGAGCAGTACTTC. It encodes CASSSSGKVAGISYEQYF.

This sequence joins TRBV6-1 and TRBJ1-3; D perhaps matches TRBD1 (5 bases). This CDR3 comprises 14 residues. Germline CDR1 MNHNS, CDR2 SASEGT. V lost 2 bases and J lost 0, with 5 bases in between. CDR3 region: CASSERGSGNTIYF. In nucleotides, the CDR3 is TGTGCCAGCAGTGAAAGGGGCTCTGGAAACACCATATATTTT.

V and J are TRBV29-1 and TRBJ1-5; 10 bases line up with TRBD1. Germline CDR1 and CDR2: SQVTM and ANQGSEA. V shed 7 bases and J 7 bases; nucleotides not matched to a gene: 7. The CDR3 runs 13 residues. The DNA for the CDR3 is TGCAGCGCTATGACAGGGGGCGGACAGCCCCAGCATTTT. Protein product: CSAMTGGGQPQHF.

The chain carries TRBV11-2 and TRBJ2-7; 7 bases map to TRBD2. Germline CDR1 is SGHAT and CDR2 is FQNNGV. The V segment lost 0 bases and the J segment 4 bases; nucleotides outside the gene matches: 12. The CDR3 runs to 17 residues. The CDR3 region has the DNA TGTGCCAGCAGCTTAGATCAGATGGGGGGGTTTGCGTACGAGCAGTACTTC. It yields the protein CASSLDQMGGFAYEQYF.

V and J are TRBV28 and TRBJ1-4, with D possibly matching TRBD1 (5 bases). CDR1 and CDR2 (germline): MDHEN, SYDVKM. This CDR3 comprises 14 residues. V lost 4 bases and J lost 7, with 13 bases in between. CDR3 sequence reads: CASSWNRRFEKLFF. The CDR3 DNA reads as TGTGCCAGCAGTTGGAACAGGAGATTTGAAAAACTGTTTTTT.

The genes are TRBV30 and TRBJ1-2; perhaps TRBD1 as D (5 bases). The germline V and J ends were trimmed by 3 bases and 4 bases, with 21 bases remaining between them. This CDR3 has 16 amino acids. Germline V lookup: CDR1 GTSNPN, CDR2 SVGIG (reference sequence). This CDR3 reads CAWRLGGTRLLYGYTF. CDR3 coding DNA: TGTGCCTGGAGGCTGGGAGGGACCCGACTTCTCTATGGCTACACCTTC.

The V call is TRBV9, the J call TRBJ2-5; 13 bases agree with TRBD2. CDR3 length equals 15 residues. In germline, CDR1 is SGDLS, CDR2 YYNGEE. Germline trimming cut 4 bases from V and 5 bases from J; bases unmatched to any gene: 5. The CDR3 DNA reads TGTGCCAGCAGCACCATGACTAGCGGGAGGGAGACCCAGTACTTC. It is translated as CASSTMTSGRETQYF.

V is TRBV13 and J is TRBJ2-7, with 8 bases identical to TRBD1. In germline, CDR1 is PRHDT, CDR2 FYEKMQ (reference sequence). This CDR3 has 14 residues. Trimming cost V 2 bases and J 2 bases; bases outside gene matches: 2. The CDR3 DNA follows: TGTGCCAGCAGCTTAAGGGACAGGACCTACGAGCAGTACTTC. It encodes CASSLRDRTYEQYF.

The rearrangement uses TRBV7-9 and TRBJ2-3; 10 bases fit TRBD2. V trimming: 5 bases; J trimming: 1 base; junction bases outside the gene matches: 6. The germline CDR1 and CDR2 sequences are SEHNR and FQNEAQ (reference sequence). The CDR3 is 16 amino acids. The CDR3 DNA sequence: TGTGCCAGCAGCACCCTGCTAGCGGGAGGCACAGATACGCAGTATTTT. This sequence encodes CASSTLLAGGTDTQYF.

The CDR3 reads CASSSLNRVNQPQHF. The CDR3 DNA reads TGTGCCAGCAGCTCACTAAACAGGGTCAATCAGCCCCAGCATTTT. The rearrangement links TRBV7-2 to TRBJ1-5; perhaps TRBD1 as D (6 bases). V lost 4 bases and J lost 3, with 13 bases in between. The germline V gene has CDR1 SGHTA and CDR2 FQGNSA. The CDR3 loop spans 15 amino acids. Based on the CDR3 plus reference TRBV7-2 and TRBJ1-5, the full variable domain is GAGVSQSPSNKVTEKGKDVELRCDPISGHTALYWYRQSLGQGLEFLIYFQGNSAPDKSGLPSDRFSAERTGGSVSTLTIQRTQQEDSAVYLCASSSLNRVNQPQHFGDGTRLSIL.

The rearrangement links TRBV5-3 to TRBJ1-5, with D possibly being TRBD1 (6 bases). TRBV5-3 is reported as an ORF; its role is uncertain. Trimming pared 0 bases from V and 0 bases from J, leaving 10 bases between. The CDR3 extends over 16 amino acids. CDR3 sequence (DNA): TGTGCCAGAAGCTTGGATGGACAGAATAGCAATCAGCCCCAGCATTTT. It specifies CARSLDGQNSNQPQHF.

The chain couples TRBV7-8 to TRBJ2-7, with D possibly being TRBD2 (6 bases). With 1 base removed from V and 1 base from J, the gap between germline ends came to 8 bases. Germline assignment: CDR1 SGHVS and CDR2 FQNEAQ. CDR3 length equals 14 residues. The CDR3 loop reads CASSLVRGSYEQYF. CDR3 in DNA: TGTGCCAGCAGCTTAGTTCGGGGGTCCTACGAGCAGTACTTC.